A selection of T cell receptor beta chains follows, all from one sample in a study of T cells in Graves' hyperthyroidism and ophthalmopathy. MiXCR, applied by TCRdb to the multiplex PCR reads, yields one record per CDR3 protein. The table shows about 35,000 distinct CDR3 sequences, with 49% occurring only once. The sample was blood. These receptors were taken from a woman aged 45-60 years with Graves' hyperthyroidism that later progressed to Graves' ophthalmopathy. Both conserved end residues are part of each CDR3. The D gene is left open where the match is weak. The listing skips clone size in some rows; elsewhere it reads once, few, many or a size class.

v_call: TRBV24-1; clone_size: once; j_call: TRBJ2-1; d_call: -; cdr3_aa: CVTSEFTEEQFF; cdr3_nt: TGTGTCACCAGTGAATTTACTGAGGAGCAGTTCTTC
v_call: TRBV5-1; clone_size: many; j_call: TRBJ2-3; d_call: TRBD2; cdr3_aa: CASSVRLASTDTQYF; cdr3_nt: TGCGCCAGCAGCGTCCGACTAGCGTCCACAGATACGCAGTATTTT
v_call: TRBV28; clone_size: many; j_call: TRBJ1-1; d_call: TRBD1; cdr3_aa: CASTLGQEAFF; cdr3_nt: TGTGCCAGCACCCTGGGACAGGAAGCTTTCTTT
v_call: TRBV14; clone_size: many; j_call: TRBJ2-1; d_call: TRBD2; cdr3_aa: CASSYILASVDNEQFF; cdr3_nt: TGTGCCAGCAGCTACATACTAGCGTCAGTTGACAATGAGCAGTTCTTC
v_call: TRBV29-1; clone_size: -; j_call: TRBJ2-7; d_call: -; cdr3_aa: CGVVSVLRTHEQYF; cdr3_nt: TGCGGCGTTGTGTCAGTTCTCAGAACCCACGAGCAGTACTTC
v_call: TRBV20-1; clone_size: many; j_call: TRBJ1-3; d_call: -; cdr3_aa: CSARDFRPSGNTIYF; cdr3_nt: TGCAGTGCTAGAGATTTCAGGCCCTCTGGAAACACCATATATTTT
v_call: TRBV6-4; clone_size: -; j_call: TRBJ1-2; d_call: TRBD1; cdr3_aa: CASRPGGTGGPDYGYTF; cdr3_nt: TGTGCCAGCAGACCAGGGGGGACAGGGGGCCCCGACTATGGCTACACCTTC
v_call: TRBV6-5; clone_size: many; j_call: TRBJ1-4; d_call: -; cdr3_aa: CASLPARTAKLFF; cdr3_nt: TGTGCCAGCCTCCCCGCCCGAACTGCGAAACTGTTTTTT
v_call: TRBV7-2; clone_size: many; j_call: TRBJ1-2; d_call: -; cdr3_aa: CASSLGEGDGYTF; cdr3_nt: TGTGCCAGCAGCTTAGGAGAAGGAGATGGCTACACCTTC
v_call: TRBV20-1; clone_size: once; j_call: TRBJ1-4; d_call: -; cdr3_aa: CSATTRAGEKLFF; cdr3_nt: TGCAGTGCAACGACTAGGGCGGGTGAAAAACTGTTTTTT
v_call: TRBV27; clone_size: many; j_call: TRBJ2-1; d_call: -; cdr3_aa: CASSLGGSYTSYNEQFF; cdr3_nt: TGTGCCAGCAGTTTAGGCGGTAGTTATACCTCCTACAATGAGCAGTTCTTC
v_call: TRBV13; clone_size: many; j_call: TRBJ2-1; d_call: TRBD1; cdr3_aa: CASSSGTGSYNEQFF; cdr3_nt: TGTGCCAGCAGCTCCGGGACAGGGTCCTACAATGAGCAGTTCTTC
v_call: TRBV30; clone_size: few; j_call: TRBJ2-6; d_call: TRBD2; cdr3_aa: CAWSVLGGAGANVLTF; cdr3_nt: TGTGCCTGGAGTGTTCTGGGGGGGGCTGGGGCCAACGTCCTGACTTTC
v_call: TRBV7-3; clone_size: -; j_call: TRBJ1-4; d_call: -; cdr3_aa: CASSPPRQWNEKLFF; cdr3_nt: TGTGCCAGCAGCCCCCCCAGACAGTGGAATGAAAAACTGTTTTTT
v_call: TRBV7-9; clone_size: many; j_call: TRBJ2-7; d_call: -; cdr3_aa: CASGLGGIFYEQYF; cdr3_nt: TGTGCCAGCGGCCTTGGCGGGATCTTCTACGAGCAGTACTTC
v_call: TRBV7-3; clone_size: many; j_call: TRBJ2-1; d_call: TRBD2; cdr3_aa: CASSLTSGTSGYNEQFF; cdr3_nt: TGTGCCAGCAGCTTAACGTCTGGGACTAGCGGGTACAATGAGCAGTTCTTC
v_call: TRBV5-1; clone_size: many; j_call: TRBJ2-5; d_call: TRBD2; cdr3_aa: CASSLATSGAYTYQETQYF; cdr3_nt: TGCGCCAGCAGCTTGGCCACTAGCGGGGCCTACACGTACCAAGAGACCCAGTACTTC
v_call: TRBV7-9; clone_size: -; j_call: TRBJ2-3; d_call: -; cdr3_aa: CASSLDAGDTQYF; cdr3_nt: TGTGCCAGCAGCCTAGACGCCGGAGATACGCAGTATTTT